A single sample is the source of the 5 T cell receptor beta chains below, sequenced in a study of metastatic and nonmetastatic thyroid tumors (dated by TCRdb to about 2020). No patient had received any treatment before thyroid surgery. The method was PCR. Sequencing was performed on an Illumina HiSeq 4000. TCRdb cleaned the public reads at Q25 with fastp, built clones with MiXCR and kept in-frame beta chains. This sample has some 30,000 clones in its table, and more than 25% of those were observed once. The ten biggest clones cover roughly 31% of the sample. Sequencing was carried out using blood. Every receptor here comes from a female donor with papillary thyroid cancer or a benign thyroid nodule (not recorded which). Some clones in this sample may be carry-over from other donors' samples.

The chain joins TRBV2 to TRBJ2-7; D possibly corresponds to TRBD1 (6 bases). CDR1 is SNHLY and CDR2 is FYNNEI in the germline V gene. The V and J ends lost 4 bases and 0 bases respectively, with 13 bases between them. This CDR3 is 15 amino acids long. CDR3: CASSGTAHPSYEQYF. In DNA, the CDR3 is TGTGCCAGCAGTGGGACAGCCCATCCCTCCTACGAGCAGTACTTC.

This clone was seen at least ten times. This rearrangement joins TRBV2 to TRBJ1-3; D unclear. V was cut by 8 bases and J by 7 bases, with 9 bases left in between. Germline CDR1 and CDR2: SNHLY and FYNNEI. The CDR3 runs to 11 residues. CDR3 nucleotide sequence: TGTGCCAGCCAGGACGGGAACACCATATATTTT. Translating it yields CASQDGNTIYF.

In this sample, this clone turned up a few times. The rearrangement uses TRBV6-2 or TRBV6-3 and TRBJ1-5; 9 bases agree with TRBD1. V was clipped by 7 bases and J by 4 bases; unmatched bases: 2. Germline V gives CDR1 MNHEY, CDR2 SVGEGT. This CDR3 has 13 residues. CDR3 amino acids: CASKDRGNQPQHF. The CDR3 coding sequence is TGTGCCAGCAAGGACAGGGGTAATCAGCCCCAGCATTTT.

This clone was observed a handful of times. The chain links TRBV6-2 or TRBV6-3 to TRBJ1-2; D remains unclear. V lost 3 bases and J lost 1, with 0 bases in between. CDR3 size: 11 residues. Germline V gene lookup returns CDR1 MNHEY and CDR2 SVGEGT. The CDR3 nucleotides are TGTGCCAGCAGTTATAACTATGGCTACACCTTC. As protein: CASSYNYGYTF.

This clone was detected many times. The chain employs TRBV6-2 or TRBV6-3 and TRBJ1-5, with a tentative D call TRBD1 (5 bases). Looked up from germline, CDR1 is MNHEY and CDR2 is SVGEGT. V was cut by 7 bases and J by 5 bases, with 18 bases left in between. There are 15 residues in the CDR3. The CDR3 loop is CASNFGTHSDQPQHF. In DNA form, the CDR3 reads TGTGCCAGCAACTTCGGGACCCACAGCGATCAGCCCCAGCATTTT.